Described below is a single TCR beta chain sequence and its context. Its antigen is not identified. The sample belongs to a study of T-cell reconstitution after alpha-beta-depleted transplantation in children. Unique molecular identifiers were incorporated into the prepared TCRbeta library. TCRdb called the PCR reads again in MiXCR, with one record for every CDR3 protein. The top ten clones hold 28% of a sample with approximately 1,000,000 distinct CDR3 sequences, 25% to 35% of them seen once. This CDR3 comprises 13 residues. Trimming left V 3 bases short and J 7 bases short, with 10 bases between. Study results and caveats: After transplant, at about two months, alpha-beta T cells were reportedly derived from several hundred expanded graft clones. Surviving recipient T cells and intrathymic progenitors accounted for some patients' high TCRbeta diversity at day 60. It was newly produced T cells that mostly accounted for T-cell counts and diversity one year after transplant.

Sequencing used PBMCs, mostly from graft donor cells, obtained 360 days after TCRalphabeta/CD19-depleted stem cell transplant. This clonotype was sampled from a boy in the first two years of life who had a stem cell transplant for SCID, so the T cells may come from the graft donor. The chain joins TRBV12-3 or TRBV12-4 to TRBJ1-5; no clear D gene. CDR3 DNA sequence: TGTGCCAGCAGTTTCAAAATCACGCAGCCCCAGCATTTT. Its protein product is CASSFKITQPQHF.